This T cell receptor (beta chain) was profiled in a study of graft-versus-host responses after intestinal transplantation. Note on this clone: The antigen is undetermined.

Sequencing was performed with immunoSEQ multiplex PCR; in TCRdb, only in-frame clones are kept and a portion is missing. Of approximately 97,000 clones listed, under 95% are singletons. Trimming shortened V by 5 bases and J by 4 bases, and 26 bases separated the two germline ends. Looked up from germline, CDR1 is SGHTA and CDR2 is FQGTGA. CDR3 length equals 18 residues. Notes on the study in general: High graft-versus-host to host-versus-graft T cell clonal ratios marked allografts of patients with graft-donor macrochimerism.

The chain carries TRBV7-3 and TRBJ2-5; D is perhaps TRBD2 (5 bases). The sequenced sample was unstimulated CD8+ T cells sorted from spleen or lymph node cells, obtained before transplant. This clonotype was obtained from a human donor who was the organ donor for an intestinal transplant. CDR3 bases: TGTGCCAGCAGCCCACGGGTAAGTGGAGCGGATGGGTTAGAGACCCAGTACTTC. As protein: CASSPRVSGADGLETQYF.